This paragraph covers one T cell receptor (beta chain) sequence. The record originates from a study of shared clonotypes between healthy human individuals. Trimming pared 5 bases from V and 3 bases from J, leaving 10 bases between. CDR3 length: 13 amino acids. Germline CDR1 and CDR2: SGHAT and FQNNGV. The table came from immunoSEQ multiplex PCR; TCRdb's copy has only in-frame clones and leaves some out. This table holds under 1,100,000 clones, around 74% found once. Sequencing was carried out using memory CD4+ T cells sorted from blood. As to subset: CD45RA-negative fraction. This receptor was taken from a man between 18 and 29 years old in good health. The chain carries TRBV11-2 and TRBJ2-5; maybe TRBD1 (5 bases). CDR3 sequence: CASSTSREETQYF. The CDR3 DNA reads as TGTGCCAGCAGCACATCCAGGGAAGAGACCCAGTACTTC.